The 3 T cell receptor beta chains below all came from one sample that was sequenced in a study of blood T cell repertoires in COVID-19. Profiling relied on immunoSEQ multiplex PCR, and the TCRdb table lists in-frame clones only, not all of them. Here the sample spans about 140,000 clones, 75% to 85% being singletons. Input material: peripheral blood. These receptors all come from a woman aged 80 or over with acute or convalescent COVID-19.

CDR3: CASSPLTSGSTHNEQFF. The CDR3, as DNA: TGTGCCAGCTCACCACTAACTAGCGGGAGTACGCACAATGAGCAGTTCTTC. The chain recombines TRBV18 with TRBJ2-1, with TRBD2 identical over 11 bases. J lost 5 bases, V lost 1 base, and 7 bases had no gene match. The CDR3 consists of 17 residues. In germline, CDR1 is KGHSH, CDR2 LQKENI.

This clone was seen a handful of times. The chain combines TRBV4-1 with TRBJ2-5; 9 bases fit TRBD2. Germline-derived CDR1 and CDR2 are MGHRA and YSYEKL. After removal of 3 bases from V and 1 base from J, the junction contained 9 bases not matched to a gene. The CDR3 extends over 17 amino acids. The CDR3 loop reads CASSQGLAGSAQETQYF. The DNA of the CDR3 is TGCGCCAGCAGCCAGGGGCTAGCGGGATCAGCCCAAGAGACCCAGTACTTC.

The chain uses TRBV11-2 and TRBJ2-7; TRBD2 aligns across 8 bases. This CDR3 is 15 amino acids long. Germline V lookup: CDR1 SGHAT, CDR2 FQNNGV. The V and J ends lost 6 bases and 7 bases, in that order; junction bases with no gene match: 14. Here the CDR3 DNA reads TGTGCCAGCAGAACTTCCCGGGGGGGGCCCGGGGAGCAGTACTTC. This encodes CASRTSRGGPGEQYF.